One and the same sample provided the 20 T cell receptor beta chains below, sequenced in a study of blood T cell repertoires in COVID-19. Some clones are missing from TCRdb's copy, which holds only in-frame ones; the method was immunoSEQ multiplex PCR. Of roughly 200,000 clones in the sample, about 87% were seen once. Sequenced sample: PBMCs or T cells enriched from blood (not recorded which). The receptor source for this set is a young man with acute COVID-19.

V and J are TRBV27 and TRBJ1-1; 8 nucleotides align to TRBD1. Losses at the gene ends were 4 bases for V and 1 base for J; bases not matched to a gene: 11. This CDR3 spans 17 amino acids. The germline V gene encodes CDR1 MNHEY and CDR2 SMNVEV (reference sequence). CDR3 protein: CASSSKFRGRGNTEAFF. CDR3 DNA sequence: TGTGCCAGCAGTTCTAAGTTCAGGGGGCGAGGGAACACTGAAGCTTTCTTT.

This chain uses TRBV6-1 with TRBJ1-1, with D hard to call. The CDR3 covers 15 residues. CDR1 is MNHNS, CDR2 SASEGT, per germline. V shed 3 bases and J shed 4 bases, with 15 bases lying between them. The CDR3 sequence is CASSDTSPRRTEAFF. The CDR3 DNA is TGTGCCAGCAGTGACACATCCCCCAGGCGCACTGAAGCTTTCTTT.

Only one count was recorded for this clone. V is TRBV4-1 and J is TRBJ2-3; TRBD1 is a possible D gene (6 bases). Trimming shortened V by 1 base and J by 0 bases, and 11 bases separated the two germline ends. The germline V gene encodes CDR1 MGHRA and CDR2 YSYEKL. The CDR3 has 16 residues. CDR3 sequence: CASSQATGISTDTQYF. Written as DNA, the CDR3 is TGCGCCAGCAGCCAAGCGACAGGCATTAGCACAGATACGCAGTATTTT.

This clone has only one observation. V gene TRBV4-3 combines with J gene TRBJ2-2; 9 positions agree with TRBD1. Germline V gene sequence: CDR1 LGHNA, CDR2 YSLEER. The CDR3 runs 18 residues. The trim removed 0 bases at V and 4 bases at J, leaving 9 bases unmatched. The CDR3 loop reads CASSQDLGGQGITGELFF. CDR3 nucleotide sequence: TGCGCCAGCAGCCAAGATCTTGGGGGACAGGGCATCACCGGGGAGCTGTTTTTT.

The chain recombines TRBV15 with TRBJ2-3; D unclear. The CDR3 has 14 amino acids. Germline loops: CDR1 LNHNV, CDR2 YYDKDF (reference sequence). V lost 0 bases to trimming and J lost 1 base, with 5 bases between them. The CDR3 DNA sequence: TGTGCCACCAGCAGAGATCGTGGCACAGATACGCAGTATTTT. Translation: CATSRDRGTDTQYF. The whole variable domain, filled in from reference TRBV15 and TRBJ2-3, reads DAMVIQNPRYQVTQFGKPVTLSCSQTLNHNVMYWYQQKSSQAPKLLFHYYDKDFNNEADTPDNFQSRRPNTSFCFLDIRSPGLGDTAMYLCATSRDRGTDTQYFGPGTRLTVL.

This clone was seen a single time. The V gene is TRBV9, the J gene TRBJ2-2, with 7 bases matching TRBD1. Germline CDR1 SGDLS, CDR2 YYNGEE. The CDR3 runs 15 residues. V lost 7 bases to trimming and J lost 0 bases; unmatched junction nucleotides: 6. CDR3 nucleotides: TGTGCCAGCCACCCGCAGGGGGCGAACACCGGGGAGCTGTTTTTT. The encoded protein is CASHPQGANTGELFF. Supplemented by reference TRBV9 and TRBJ2-2, the full variable domain reads DSGVTQTPKHLITATGQRVTLRCSPRSGDLSVYWYQQSLDQGLQFLIQYYNGEERAKGNILERFSAQQFPDLHSELNLSSLELGDSALYFCASHPQGANTGELFFGEGSRLTVL.

The CDR3 sequence is CASSGLGTDTQYF. The DNA for the CDR3 is TGTGCCAGCAGTGGACTAGGCACAGATACGCAGTATTTT. This sequence joins TRBV6-2 or TRBV6-3 and TRBJ2-3; 7 nucleotides align to TRBD2. The germline V gene has CDR1 MNHEY and CDR2 SVGEGT. With 5 bases clipped from V and 1 base from J, the junction kept 0 bases outside the gene matches. The CDR3 consists of 13 residues.

This clone was counted a single time. The chain combines TRBV3-1 (or the pseudogene TRBV3-2) with TRBJ1-4, with 11 nucleotides matching TRBD1. J gave up 4 bases and V 4 bases, and 5 bases lay outside the gene matches. CDR1 LGHDT and CDR2 YNNKEL come from the germline V gene (reference sequence). The CDR3 is 16 amino acids. The chain's CDR3 is CASSPGQGVGNEKLFF. The CDR3 DNA sequence: TGTGCCAGCAGCCCGGGACAGGGGGTTGGTAATGAAAAACTGTTTTTT.

V and J are TRBV6-5 and TRBJ2-1; a weak D match, TRBD2 (6 bases). V was trimmed by 0 bases and J by 9 bases, leaving 9 bases between them. Germline-derived CDR1 and CDR2 are MNHEY and SVGAGI. The CDR3 is 13 residues long. The CDR3: CASSYSKAGEQFF. The CDR3 nucleotides read TGTGCCAGCAGTTACTCGAAAGCGGGTGAGCAGTTCTTC.

The chain uses TRBV21-1 and TRBJ2-1; the table calls TRBD1, which could not be checked here. TRBV21-1 has pseudogene status. The CDR3 is 19 amino acids. CDR3 protein: CASSNHRLWGHGGYNEQFF. DNA for the CDR3: TGTGCCAGCAGCAATCATAGGCTTTGGGGGCATGGTGGCTACAATGAGCAGTTCTTC.

The chain links TRBV21-1 to TRBJ2-1; the DNA was not compared with TRBD2, the D call given in the table. TRBV21-1 is a known pseudogene. The CDR3 covers 16 residues. The CDR3 protein is CASSKGGERSLWEQFF. DNA for the CDR3: TGTGCCAGCAGCAAAGGAGGCGAGCGGAGTCTATGGGAGCAGTTCTTC.

The V gene is TRBV27, the J gene TRBJ2-1; 11 bases align to TRBD2. The V segment lost 0 bases and the J segment 4 bases; nucleotides outside the gene matches: 5. The CDR3 loop spans 17 amino acids. Germline V CDR1 and CDR2: MNHEY, SMNVEV (reference sequence). The CDR3 reads CASSLSVGLAAYNEQFF. CDR3 bases: TGTGCCAGCAGTTTATCGGTGGGACTAGCGGCTTACAATGAGCAGTTCTTC.

This clone came up once. This chain links TRBV9 with TRBJ1-2, with D possibly being TRBD1 (6 bases). Per the germline V gene, CDR1 is SGDLS and CDR2 is YYNGEE. V lost 3 bases, J lost 2 bases, and 14 bases lay in between. This CDR3 comprises 15 residues. Written as DNA, the CDR3 is TGTGCCAGCAGCGCTGGGGCAGGGGCCAACTATGGCTACACCTTC. Its translation: CASSAGAGANYGYTF.

The CDR3 loop reads CASSTPPGDRGDDEQFF. The CDR3, as DNA: TGTGCCAGTAGTACTCCCCCGGGAGACAGGGGTGATGATGAGCAGTTCTTC. This sequence joins TRBV19 and TRBJ2-1; 8 nucleotides line up with TRBD1. The CDR3 runs to 17 residues. Germline V gene lookup returns CDR1 LNHDA and CDR2 SQIVND (reference sequence). V gave up 4 bases and J gave up 8 bases; unmatched junction bases: 16.

V gene TRBV29-1 combines with J gene TRBJ1-1; TRBD1 is a possible D gene (5 bases). The CDR3 length is 13 residues. Trimming took 5 bases from V and 1 from J, leaving 11 bases between them. Per germline, CDR1 SQVTM and CDR2 ANQGSEA. The DNA for the CDR3 is TGCAGCGTTCTGGGCGGGGGGAACACTGAAGCTTTCTTT. Translated: CSVLGGGNTEAFF.

V and J are TRBV28 and TRBJ2-7; 7 positions match TRBD2. CDR3 length equals 15 residues. The V gene end was trimmed by 3 bases and the J gene end by 2 bases; junction bases not matched to a gene: 7. Germline values: CDR1 MDHEN, CDR2 SYDVKM. CDR3 region: CASSLGGTLTYEQYF. CDR3 nucleotides: TGTGCCAGCAGTTTGGGGGGGACTCTTACCTACGAGCAGTACTTC.

In the case of this clone: Sequence at one end of the junction differs from germline and may be a read error. V and J are TRBV10-2 and TRBJ2-3, with D perhaps TRBD1 (5 bases). The germline V gene has CDR1 WSHSY and CDR2 SAAADI. This CDR3 spans 12 amino acids. Written as DNA, the CDR3 is TGCGCCAGCAGTGAGATTCGGCAGGGTTCAGGTTTT. Translating gives CASSEIRQGSGF.

The chain uses TRBV11-3 and TRBJ2-7; 10 positions match TRBD1. The V and J ends lost 4 bases and 3 bases, in that order; junction bases with no gene match: 9. The length of the CDR3 is 16 residues. The germline gives CDR1 SGHNT, CDR2 YENEEA. DNA of the CDR3: TGTGCCAGCAGCTCTTCCTTCGGGGACAGGGGCTACGAGCAGTACTTC. Protein sequence: CASSSSFGDRGYEQYF. Complete variable domain (other parts from reference TRBV11-3 and TRBJ2-7): EAGVVQSPRYKIIEKKQPVAFWCNPISGHNTLYWYLQNLGQGPELLIRYENEEAVDDSQLPKDRFSAERLKGVDSTLKIQPAELGDSAVYLCASSSSFGDRGYEQYFGPGTRLTVT.

The CDR3 region is CASSPGQGAIYQPQHF. The CDR3 DNA follows: TGTGCCAGCAGCCCGGGACAGGGGGCGATTTATCAGCCCCAGCATTTT. This chain connects TRBV7-8 to TRBJ1-5, with 12 bases that match TRBD1. V shed 5 bases and J 5 bases; nucleotides not matched to a gene: 7. The CDR3 totals 16 residues. Germline CDR1 and CDR2: SGHVS and FQNEAQ.

The chain is built from TRBV6-2 or TRBV6-3 and TRBJ2-2, with 11 bases fitting TRBD2. The CDR3 runs to 16 residues. Germline CDR1 is MNHEY and CDR2 is SVGEGT. The trim removed 6 bases at V and 4 bases at J, leaving 7 bases unmatched. CDR3: CASSSGLAELTGELFF. Written as DNA, the CDR3 is TGTGCCAGCAGCTCGGGACTAGCGGAGCTCACCGGGGAGCTGTTTTTT.